This TCR beta chain derives from a study of Ad26.COV2.S vaccination and SARS-CoV-2 variants. Described treatment: 15 to 20 received Ad26.COV2.S at low or high dose, single or two shots; several received placebo; per-sample allocation not given. Sampling was done on day 63 after the first vaccine or placebo injection. The data were produced by immunoSEQ multiplex PCR, yet TCRdb's version contains in-frame clones alone and is incomplete. The profile shows almost 400,000 clones, about 88% of them singletons. V gave up 6 bases and J gave up 8 bases, with 22 bases separating them. This CDR3 has 15 residues. Germline CDR1 and CDR2: SNHLY and FYNNEI.

This sample comprised peripheral blood, obtained in a trial of Ad26.COV2.S vaccine versus placebo. The chain has TRBV2 and TRBJ1-2, with D possibly TRBD1 on 6 matching bases. The origin of this receptor is a person between 18 and 65 years old who received the Ad26.COV2.S COVID-19 vaccine or a placebo. The CDR3 loop reads CASSPTLPRGGGYTF. CDR3 nucleotide sequence: TGTGCCAGCAGCCCCACGCTGCCCAGGGGTGGAGGCTACACCTTC.